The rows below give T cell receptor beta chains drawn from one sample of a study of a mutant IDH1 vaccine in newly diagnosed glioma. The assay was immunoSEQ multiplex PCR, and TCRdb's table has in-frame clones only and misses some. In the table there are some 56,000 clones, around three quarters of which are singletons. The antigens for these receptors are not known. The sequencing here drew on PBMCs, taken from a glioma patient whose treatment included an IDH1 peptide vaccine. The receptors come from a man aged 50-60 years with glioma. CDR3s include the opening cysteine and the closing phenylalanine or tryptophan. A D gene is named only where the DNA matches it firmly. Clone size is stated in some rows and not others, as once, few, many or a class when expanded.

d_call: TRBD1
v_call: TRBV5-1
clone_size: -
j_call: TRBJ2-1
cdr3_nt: TGCGCCAGCAGCCGGGACAGTAATGAGCAGTTCTTC
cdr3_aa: CASSRDSNEQFF

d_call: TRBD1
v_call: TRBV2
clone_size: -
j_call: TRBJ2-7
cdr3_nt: TGTGCCAGCAGCACCACAGGGGCCCCTTGGGAGCAGTACTTC
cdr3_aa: CASSTTGAPWEQYF

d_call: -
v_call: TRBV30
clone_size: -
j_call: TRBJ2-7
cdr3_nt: TGTGCCGGCCATCGACAGGGAGGCGAGCAGTACTTC
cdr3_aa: CAGHRQGGEQYF

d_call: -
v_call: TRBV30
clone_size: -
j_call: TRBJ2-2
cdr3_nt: TGTGCCGGAGAGGCCGGGGAGCTGTTTTTT
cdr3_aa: CAGEAGELFF

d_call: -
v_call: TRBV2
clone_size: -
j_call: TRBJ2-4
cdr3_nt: TGTGCCAGCAGATCAATAGCCAAAAACATTCAGTACTTC
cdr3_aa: CASRSIAKNIQYF

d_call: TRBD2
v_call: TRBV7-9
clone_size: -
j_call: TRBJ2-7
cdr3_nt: TGTGCCAGCAGCTTCGGACTAGTCCCCTACGAGCAGTACTTC
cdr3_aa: CASSFGLVPYEQYF

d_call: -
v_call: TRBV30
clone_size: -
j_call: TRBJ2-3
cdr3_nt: TGTGCCTGGAGTGTAGGGGGGAGCACAGATACGCAGTATTTT
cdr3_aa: CAWSVGGSTDTQYF

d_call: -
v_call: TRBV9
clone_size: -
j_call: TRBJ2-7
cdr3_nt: TGTGCCAGCAGCCCCCGCGAGTCCTACGAGCAGTACTTC
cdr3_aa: CASSPRESYEQYF

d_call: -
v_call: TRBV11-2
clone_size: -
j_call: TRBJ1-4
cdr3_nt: TGTGCCAGCAGCTATACAGGGGAAAAACTGTTTTTT
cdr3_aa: CASSYTGEKLFF

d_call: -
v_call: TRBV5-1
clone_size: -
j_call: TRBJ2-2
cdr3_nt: TGCGCCAGCAGCCCCGGGACCTCCCGAGGGGGCACCGGGGAGCTGTTTTTT
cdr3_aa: CASSPGTSRGGTGELFF

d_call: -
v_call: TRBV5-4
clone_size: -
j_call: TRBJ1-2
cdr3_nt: TGTGCCAGCAGCTTCTCCGTGGAAGCAAGGATCTATGGCTACACCTTC
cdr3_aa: CASSFSVEARIYGYTF

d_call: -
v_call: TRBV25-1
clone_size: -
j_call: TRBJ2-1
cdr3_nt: TGTGCCAGCAGTGAGGTTGTCAGCAATGAGCAGTTCTTC
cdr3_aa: CASSEVVSNEQFF

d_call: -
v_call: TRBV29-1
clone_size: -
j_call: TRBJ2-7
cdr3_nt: TGCAGCGCGGGACTCCCATCGGGCGAGCAGTACTTC
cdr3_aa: CSAGLPSGEQYF

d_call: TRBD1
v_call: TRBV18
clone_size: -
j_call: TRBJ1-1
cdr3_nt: TGTGCCAGCTCGCAGGACAGGGCCATGAACACTGAAGCTTTCTTT
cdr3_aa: CASSQDRAMNTEAFF

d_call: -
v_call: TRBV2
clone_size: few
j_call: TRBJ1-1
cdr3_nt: TGTGCCAGCAGTGACGGGCAGGGCGTTGGGACTGAAGCTTTCTTT
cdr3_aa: CASSDGQGVGTEAFF

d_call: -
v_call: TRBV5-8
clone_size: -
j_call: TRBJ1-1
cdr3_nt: TGTGCCAGCAGCTTGTACGGGGTCACTGAAGCTTTCTTT
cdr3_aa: CASSLYGVTEAFF

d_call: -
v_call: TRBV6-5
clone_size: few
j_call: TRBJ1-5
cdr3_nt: TGTGCCAGCAGCCCAGGGGACGTTAGCAATCAGCCCCAGCATTTT
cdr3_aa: CASSPGDVSNQPQHF

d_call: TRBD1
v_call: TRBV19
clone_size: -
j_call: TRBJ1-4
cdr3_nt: TGTGCCAGTAGTACCGACAGGGAGGTTACAACTAATGAAAAACTGTTTTTT
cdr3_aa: CASSTDREVTTNEKLFF

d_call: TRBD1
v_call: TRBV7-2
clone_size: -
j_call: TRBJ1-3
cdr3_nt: TGTGCCAGCAGCTTAGAACAGGGGAGAGGGCACACCATATATTTT
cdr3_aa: CASSLEQGRGHTIYF

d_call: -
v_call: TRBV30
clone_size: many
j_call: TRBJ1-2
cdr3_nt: TGTGCCTGGAGCTCCCTCAGGGGCTATGGCTACACCTTC
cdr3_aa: CAWSSLRGYGYTF

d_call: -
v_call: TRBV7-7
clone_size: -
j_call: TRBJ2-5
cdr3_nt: TGTGCTAGCAGCTCGGTCTTTGGGCGACGGGAGACCCAGTACTTC
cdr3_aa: CASSSVFGRRETQYF

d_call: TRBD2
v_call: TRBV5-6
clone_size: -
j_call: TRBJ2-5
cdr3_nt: TGTGCCAGCAGAAGGGAGGGGCCTGGAGAGACCCAGTACTTC
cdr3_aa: CASRREGPGETQYF

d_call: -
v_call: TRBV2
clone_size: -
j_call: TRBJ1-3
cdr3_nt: TGTGCCAGCAGTGAAGATGGGACCTTGAGCTCTGGAAACACCATATATTTT
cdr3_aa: CASSEDGTLSSGNTIYF

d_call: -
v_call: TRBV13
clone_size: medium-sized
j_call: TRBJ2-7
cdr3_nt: TGTGCCAGCAGCGCCCCGCCAGGGGAGCAGTACTTC
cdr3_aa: CASSAPPGEQYF

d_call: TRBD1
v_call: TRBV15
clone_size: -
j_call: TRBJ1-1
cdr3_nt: TGTGCCACCAGCAGAGCCGGGACAGGGGTCCCTGAAGCTTTCTTT
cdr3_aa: CATSRAGTGVPEAFF

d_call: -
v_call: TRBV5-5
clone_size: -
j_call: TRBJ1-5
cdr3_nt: TGTGCCAGCAGCTTGGGGGGTATGGGGCAGCCCCAGCATTTT
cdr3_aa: CASSLGGMGQPQHF

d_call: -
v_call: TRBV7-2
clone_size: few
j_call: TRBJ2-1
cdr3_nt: TGTGCCAGCAGCTTACTCGATGAGCAGTTCTTC
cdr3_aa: CASSLLDEQFF

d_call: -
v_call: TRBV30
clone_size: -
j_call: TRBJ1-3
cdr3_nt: TGTGCATTCCGATCGGGGGGACTGGTTACTGGAAACACCATATATTTT
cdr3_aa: CAFRSGGLVTGNTIYF

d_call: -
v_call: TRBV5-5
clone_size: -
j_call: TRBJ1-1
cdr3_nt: TGTGCCAGCAGCTCAAGGAACACTGAAGCTTTCTTT
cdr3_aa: CASSSRNTEAFF

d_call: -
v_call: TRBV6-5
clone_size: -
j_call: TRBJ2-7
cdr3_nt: TGTGCCAGCAGTAGTAGCGGCTACGAGCAGTACTTC
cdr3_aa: CASSSSGYEQYF

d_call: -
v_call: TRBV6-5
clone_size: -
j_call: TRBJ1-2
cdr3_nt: TGTGCCAGCAGTTACTCCGGGCAGAACTATGGCTACACCTTC
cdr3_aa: CASSYSGQNYGYTF

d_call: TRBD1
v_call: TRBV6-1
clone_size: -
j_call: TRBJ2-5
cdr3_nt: TGTGCCAGCAGTGACGGGACAGGGGGTAGATGGGAGACCCAGTACTTC
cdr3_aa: CASSDGTGGRWETQYF

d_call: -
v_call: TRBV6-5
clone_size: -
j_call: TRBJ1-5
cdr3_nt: TGTGCCAGCAGTTACTCGCAGGCATCAGTTCAGCCCCAGCATTTT
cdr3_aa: CASSYSQASVQPQHF

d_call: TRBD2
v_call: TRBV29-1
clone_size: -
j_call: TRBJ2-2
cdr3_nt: TGCAGCGCGACCGGGACTAGCGGGGGATCCACCGGGGAGCTGTTTTTT
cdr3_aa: CSATGTSGGSTGELFF

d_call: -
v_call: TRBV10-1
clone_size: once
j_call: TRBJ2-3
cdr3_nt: TGCGCCAGCAGTCGAGCAACGGATACGCAGTATTTT
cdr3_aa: CASSRATDTQYF

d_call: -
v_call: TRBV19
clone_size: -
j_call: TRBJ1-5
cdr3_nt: TGTGCCAGTAGTACAGGGGATCAGCCCCAGCATTTT
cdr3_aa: CASSTGDQPQHF

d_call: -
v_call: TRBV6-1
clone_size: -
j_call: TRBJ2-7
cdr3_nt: TGTGCCAGCAGTCTCGACCCCACCTACGAGCAGTACTTC
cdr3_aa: CASSLDPTYEQYF

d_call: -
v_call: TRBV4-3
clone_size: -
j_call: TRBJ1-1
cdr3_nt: TGCGCCAGCAGCCCGACAACTTTTGGGAACACTGAGGCTTTCTTT
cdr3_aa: CASSPTTFGNTEAFF

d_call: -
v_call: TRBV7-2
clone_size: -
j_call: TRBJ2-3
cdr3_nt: TGTGCCAGCAGAACCGGGAGCACAGATACGCAGTATTTT
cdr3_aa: CASRTGSTDTQYF

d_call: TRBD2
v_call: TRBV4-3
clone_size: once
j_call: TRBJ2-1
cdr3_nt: TGCGCCAGCAGCCAAGGGCGGGGGACCATCAATGAGCAGTTCTTC
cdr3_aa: CASSQGRGTINEQFF

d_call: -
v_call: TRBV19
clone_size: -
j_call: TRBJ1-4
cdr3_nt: TGTGCCAGTACCACATGGGCAACTAATGAAAAACTGTTTTTT
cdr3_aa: CASTTWATNEKLFF

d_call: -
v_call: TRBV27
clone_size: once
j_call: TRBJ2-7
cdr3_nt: TGTGCCAGCAGTTTAGTCCTCAGGGCCGAGCAGTACTTC
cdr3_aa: CASSLVLRAEQYF

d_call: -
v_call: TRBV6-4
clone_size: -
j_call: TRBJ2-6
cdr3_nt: TGTGCCAGCAGTGACGAGAGGATTGACTCTGGGGCCAACGTCCTGACTTTC
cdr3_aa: CASSDERIDSGANVLTF

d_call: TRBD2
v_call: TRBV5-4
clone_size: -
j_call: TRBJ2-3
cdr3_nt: TGTGCCAGCAGCTTGCGGACTAGCGGCACAGATACGCAGTATTTT
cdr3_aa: CASSLRTSGTDTQYF

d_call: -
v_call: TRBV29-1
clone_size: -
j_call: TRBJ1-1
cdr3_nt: TGCAGCGTGGGGGTGGGAGAGACTGAAGCTTTCTTT
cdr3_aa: CSVGVGETEAFF

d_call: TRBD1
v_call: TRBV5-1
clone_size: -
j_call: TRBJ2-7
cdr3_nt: TGCGCCAGCAGCATAGCAGGGGGCGAACACGAGCAGTACTTC
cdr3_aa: CASSIAGGEHEQYF